The rows below give T cell receptor beta chains drawn from one sample of a study of blood T cell repertoires in COVID-19. Profiled with immunoSEQ multiplex PCR; TCRdb holds only in-frame clones, not every one. The sample holds roughly 240,000 clones, around 90% seen once. Sequenced sample: PBMCs or T cells enriched from blood (not recorded which). The receptors stem from a woman aged 25 to 39 with acute COVID-19. Both conserved end residues are part of each CDR3. A D gene is named only where the DNA matches it firmly. A clone size is listed for some rows: how often the clone was seen (once, few, many), or a class if it is expanded.

J	V	size	D	DNA	CDR3
TRBJ2-7	TRBV29-1	-	TRBD1	TGCAGCGTTGAATGGGACAGCAACTCCTACGAGCAGTACTTC	CSVEWDSNSYEQYF
TRBJ1-1	TRBV19	-	TRBD1	TGTGCCAGTAGTGTCGGGACAGGGGGCGCAGGCACTGAAGCTTTCTTT	CASSVGTGGAGTEAFF
TRBJ1-6	TRBV15	-	-	TGTGCCACCAGCAGAGTTTCCCCGAGCTCCTATAATTCACCCCTCCACTTT	CATSRVSPSSYNSPLHF
TRBJ1-5	TRBV15	-	TRBD1	TGTGCCACCAGAGTGGGACAGGGTTACAATCAGCCCCAGCATTTT	CATRVGQGYNQPQHF
TRBJ1-5	TRBV6-2/TRBV6-3	once	-	TGTGCCAGCAGTTGGGGCGACCAGGGGCAGCCCCAGCATTTT	CASSWGDQGQPQHF
TRBJ1-1	TRBV10-3	-	-	TGTGCCATCAGTGAGTCCGGACAGATTGAAGCTTTCTTT	CAISESGQIEAFF
TRBJ1-1	TRBV11-3	-	-	TGTGCCAGCAGCCTCACAGGGCAAGCTGAAGCTTTCTTT	CASSLTGQAEAFF
TRBJ1-3	TRBV14	-	-	TGTGCCAGCAGCCCGCTCAGCGGCGGTGGGGGAAACACCATATATTTT	CASSPLSGGGGNTIYF
TRBJ1-2	TRBV7-9	-	-	TGTGCCAGCAGCCCAGCCCAGGGCCACTATGGCTACACCTTC	CASSPAQGHYGYTF
TRBJ1-3	TRBV12-3/TRBV12-4	-	TRBD1	TGTGCCAGCAGTTGGGACAGTCGGTACACCATATATTTT	CASSWDSRYTIYF
TRBJ1-4	TRBV9	-	-	TGTGCCAGCACGCAGGGGACGACTGCAACTAATGAAAAACTGTTTTTT	CASTQGTTATNEKLFF
TRBJ1-2	TRBV3-1/TRBV3-2	-	-	TGTGCCAGCAGCCCAGGGCCCTATGGCTACACCTTC	CASSPGPYGYTF
TRBJ1-5	TRBV18	few	TRBD1	TGTGCCAGCTCACCTGGGACAGCATTCCCTCAGCCCCAGCATTTT	CASSPGTAFPQPQHF
TRBJ1-2	TRBV30	-	TRBD1	TGTGCCTGGAGAAGCAGGGGGCGTGACTATGGCTACACCTTC	CAWRSRGRDYGYTF
TRBJ2-6	TRBV2	-	TRBD1	TGTGCCAGCAGTGGACAGGGGAACACTGGGGCCAACGTCCTGACTTTC	CASSGQGNTGANVLTF
TRBJ2-7	TRBV5-1	-	TRBD1	TGCGCCAGCAGCTTGATCCCAGGGGGTGGCTACGAGCAGTACTTC	CASSLIPGGGYEQYF
TRBJ1-6	TRBV19	-	-	TGTGCCACCTCCCCGAGGGCCTATAATTCACCCCTCCACTTT	CATSPRAYNSPLHF
TRBJ1-3	TRBV6-2/TRBV6-3	-	-	TGTGCCAGCAGTTACTCCGTAGAGACGGGGAGGAATACTGGAAACACCATATATTTT	CASSYSVETGRNTGNTIYF
TRBJ1-3	TRBV4-1	few	-	TGCGCCAGCCGCAATAGACTCCCGGCAGGAAACACCATATATTTT	CASRNRLPAGNTIYF
TRBJ1-2	TRBV4-2	-	-	TGTGCCAGCAGCCAAGAGACAGGACTCTATGGCTACACCTTC	CASSQETGLYGYTF
TRBJ1-4	TRBV2	-	TRBD1	TGTGCCAGCAGCCTCGGCCCACAGGGGGGAGATGAAAAACTGTTTTTT	CASSLGPQGGDEKLFF
TRBJ1-6	TRBV30	-	-	TGTGCCTGGAGTGTCGGGGGTGATGGGGATAATTCACCCCTCCACTTT	CAWSVGGDGDNSPLHF
TRBJ1-2	TRBV6-1	-	-	TGTGCCAGCAGTGAAGAGGGCAGGGGCGGCTATGGCTACACCTTC	CASSEEGRGGYGYTF
TRBJ1-1	TRBV6-5	-	-	TGTGCCAGCCTCCGCGTGGGGGCGAAGAACACTGAAGCTTTCTTT	CASLRVGAKNTEAFF
TRBJ2-5	TRBV20-1	-	-	TGCAGTGATCCCAGGGAAGAGACCCAGTACTTC	CSDPREETQYF
TRBJ2-1	TRBV19	once	TRBD2	TGTGCCAGTGGTCCACTAGCGGGGGCTTACAATGAGCAGTTCTTC	CASGPLAGAYNEQFF
TRBJ1-5	TRBV20-1	-	-	TGCAGTGCTCAGTGTCAGCCCCAGCATTTT	CSAQCQPQHF
TRBJ1-5	TRBV30	-	TRBD1	TGTGCCTGGAGTGACGGGACAGCTAGCAATCAGCCCCAGCATTTT	CAWSDGTASNQPQHF
TRBJ1-2	TRBV2	-	-	TGTGCCAGCAGACAGGGCAGGTATGGCTACACCTTC	CASRQGRYGYTF
TRBJ2-3	TRBV5-1	-	-	TGCGCCAGCAGCTCGCCGGGGGATACGCAGTATTTT	CASSSPGDTQYF
TRBJ1-3	TRBV6-5	-	-	TGTGCCAGCAGTTACTCCAGGGTGGATGGAAACACCATATATTTT	CASSYSRVDGNTIYF